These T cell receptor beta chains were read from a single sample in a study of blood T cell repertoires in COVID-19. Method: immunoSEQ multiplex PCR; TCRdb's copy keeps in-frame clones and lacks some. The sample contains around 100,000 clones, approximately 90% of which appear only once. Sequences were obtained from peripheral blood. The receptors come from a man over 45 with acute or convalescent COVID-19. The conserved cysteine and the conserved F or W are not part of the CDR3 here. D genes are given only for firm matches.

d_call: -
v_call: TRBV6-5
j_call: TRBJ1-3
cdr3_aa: ASSYRSSGNTIY

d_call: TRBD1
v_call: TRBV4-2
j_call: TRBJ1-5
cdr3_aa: ASSPARGQGAQDQPQH

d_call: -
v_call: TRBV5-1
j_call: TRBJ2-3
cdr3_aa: ASSYAGTQVGTDTQY

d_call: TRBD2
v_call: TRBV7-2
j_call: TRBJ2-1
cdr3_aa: ASSLTGRGWTEQF

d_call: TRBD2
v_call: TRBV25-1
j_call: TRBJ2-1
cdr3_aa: ASILGGGNEQF

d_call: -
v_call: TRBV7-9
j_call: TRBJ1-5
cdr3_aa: ASSLGGISNQPQH

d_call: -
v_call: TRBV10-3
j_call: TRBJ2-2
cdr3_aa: AISAMETNTGELF

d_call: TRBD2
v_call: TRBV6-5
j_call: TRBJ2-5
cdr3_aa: ASSSGGGTLAGTQY

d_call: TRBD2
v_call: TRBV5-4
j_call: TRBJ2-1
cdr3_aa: ASSGGLAGVREQF

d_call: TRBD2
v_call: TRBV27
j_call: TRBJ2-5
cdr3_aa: ASSLFSSGTQETQY

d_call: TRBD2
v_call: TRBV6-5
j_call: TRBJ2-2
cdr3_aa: ASSSGLDPTGELF

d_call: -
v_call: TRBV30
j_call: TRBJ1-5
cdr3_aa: AWSTSTTSHQPQH

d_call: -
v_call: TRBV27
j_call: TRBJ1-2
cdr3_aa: ASSLTTGNLYGYT

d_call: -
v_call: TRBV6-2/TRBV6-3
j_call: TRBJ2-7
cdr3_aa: ASSYRQTSYEQY

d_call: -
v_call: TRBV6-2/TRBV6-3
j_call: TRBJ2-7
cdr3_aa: ASSRTSFYEQY

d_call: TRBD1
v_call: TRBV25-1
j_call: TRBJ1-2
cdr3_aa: ASKTGNYGYT

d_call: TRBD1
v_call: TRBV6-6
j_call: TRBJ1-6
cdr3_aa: ASSYGGQGLSPLH

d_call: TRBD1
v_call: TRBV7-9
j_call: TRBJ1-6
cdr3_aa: ASSLAGRGQGSPLH

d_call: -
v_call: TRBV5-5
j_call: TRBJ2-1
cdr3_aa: ASSSGLANNEQF

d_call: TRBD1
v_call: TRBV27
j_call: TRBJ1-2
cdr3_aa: ASSPSTGTVGYGYT

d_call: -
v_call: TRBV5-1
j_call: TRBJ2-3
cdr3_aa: ASSLGQATSTDTQY

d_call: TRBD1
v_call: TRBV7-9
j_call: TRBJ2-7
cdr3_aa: ASSYAQGSYEQY

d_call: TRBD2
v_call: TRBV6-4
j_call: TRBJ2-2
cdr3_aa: ASSRTSGVTNTGELF

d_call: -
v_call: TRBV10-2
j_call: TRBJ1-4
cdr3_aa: ASGDSPNEKLF

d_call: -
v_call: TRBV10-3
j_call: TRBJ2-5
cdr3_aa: AISEITSSQETQY

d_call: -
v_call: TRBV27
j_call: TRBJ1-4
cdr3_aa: ASNPNTGGNEKLF

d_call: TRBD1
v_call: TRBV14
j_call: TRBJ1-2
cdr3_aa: ASSPGQNYGYT

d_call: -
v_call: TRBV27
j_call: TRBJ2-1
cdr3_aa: ASSLGRTPHNEQF

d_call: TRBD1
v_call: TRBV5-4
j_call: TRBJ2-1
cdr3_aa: ASSLDRGSYNEQF

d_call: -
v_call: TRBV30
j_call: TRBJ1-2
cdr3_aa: AWNRVGYGYT

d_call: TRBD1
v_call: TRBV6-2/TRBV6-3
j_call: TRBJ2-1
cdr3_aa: ASSRTGFGNEQF

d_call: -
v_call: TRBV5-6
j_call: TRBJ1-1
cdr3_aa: ASSSPAGEAEAF

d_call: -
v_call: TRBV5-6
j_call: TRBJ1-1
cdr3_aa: ASSSTPELNTEAF

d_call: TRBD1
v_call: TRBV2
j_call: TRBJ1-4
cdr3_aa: ASRSRDSANEKLF

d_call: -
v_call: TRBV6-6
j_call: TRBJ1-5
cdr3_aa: ASSYLYQPQH

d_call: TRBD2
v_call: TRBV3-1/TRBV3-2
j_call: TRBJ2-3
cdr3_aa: ASSLGLAGAIADTQY

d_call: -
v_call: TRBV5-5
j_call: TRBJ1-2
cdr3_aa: ASSLVEGLNYGYT

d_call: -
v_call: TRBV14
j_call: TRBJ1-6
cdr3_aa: ASSPRVNSPLH

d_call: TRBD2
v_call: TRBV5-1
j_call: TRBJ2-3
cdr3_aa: ASRRTSGNTDTQY

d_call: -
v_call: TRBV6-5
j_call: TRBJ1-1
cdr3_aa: AAYTRANTEAF

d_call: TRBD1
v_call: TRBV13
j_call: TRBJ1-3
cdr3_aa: ASTQGDTIY

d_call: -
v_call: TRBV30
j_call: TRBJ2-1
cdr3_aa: AWSWGAYNEQF

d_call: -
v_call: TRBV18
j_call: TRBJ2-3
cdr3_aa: ASSPYRTVTDTQY

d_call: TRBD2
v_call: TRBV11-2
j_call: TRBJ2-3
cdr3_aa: ASRVRAGLDTQY

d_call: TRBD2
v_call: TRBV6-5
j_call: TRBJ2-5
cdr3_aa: ASSSGLAGGGETQY

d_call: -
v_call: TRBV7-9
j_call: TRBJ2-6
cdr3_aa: ASSPRGSTGANVLT

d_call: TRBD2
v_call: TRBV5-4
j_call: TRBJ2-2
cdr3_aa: ASSLAMTSGSGELF

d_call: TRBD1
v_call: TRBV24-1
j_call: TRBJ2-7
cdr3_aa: ATSDTRDRESYEQY

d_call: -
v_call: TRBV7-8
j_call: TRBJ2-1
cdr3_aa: ASSSGDEQF

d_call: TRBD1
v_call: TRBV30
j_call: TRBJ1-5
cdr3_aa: ACGQARNQPQH

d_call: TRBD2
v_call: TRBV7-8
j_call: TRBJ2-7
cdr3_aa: ASSLATSLGLAAYEQY

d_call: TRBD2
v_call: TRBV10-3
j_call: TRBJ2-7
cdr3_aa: AISETRLAGGEQY

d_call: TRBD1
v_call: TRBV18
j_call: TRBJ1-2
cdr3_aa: ASSRDRGDYGYT

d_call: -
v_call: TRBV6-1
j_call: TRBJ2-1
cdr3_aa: ASSELYQF

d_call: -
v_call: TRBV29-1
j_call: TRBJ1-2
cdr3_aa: SVGGGYGYT

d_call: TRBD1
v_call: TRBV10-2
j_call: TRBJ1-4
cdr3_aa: ASSERGQRVGGEKLF